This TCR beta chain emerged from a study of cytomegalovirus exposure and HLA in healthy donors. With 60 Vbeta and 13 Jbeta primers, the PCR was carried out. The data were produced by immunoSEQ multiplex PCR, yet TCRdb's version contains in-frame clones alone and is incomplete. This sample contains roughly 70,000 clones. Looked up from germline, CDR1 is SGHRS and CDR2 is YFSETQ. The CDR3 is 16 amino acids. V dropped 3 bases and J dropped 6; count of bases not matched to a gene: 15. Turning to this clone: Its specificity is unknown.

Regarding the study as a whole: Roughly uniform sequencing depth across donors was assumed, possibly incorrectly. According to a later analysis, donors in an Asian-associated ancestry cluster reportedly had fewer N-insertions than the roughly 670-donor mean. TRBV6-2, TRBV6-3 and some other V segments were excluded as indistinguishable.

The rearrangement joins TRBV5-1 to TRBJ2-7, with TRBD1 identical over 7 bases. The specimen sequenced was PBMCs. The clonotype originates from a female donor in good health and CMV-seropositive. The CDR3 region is CASSWAPTGVRGEQYF. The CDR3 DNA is TGCGCCAGCAGCTGGGCCCCCACAGGGGTAAGGGGCGAGCAGTACTTC.